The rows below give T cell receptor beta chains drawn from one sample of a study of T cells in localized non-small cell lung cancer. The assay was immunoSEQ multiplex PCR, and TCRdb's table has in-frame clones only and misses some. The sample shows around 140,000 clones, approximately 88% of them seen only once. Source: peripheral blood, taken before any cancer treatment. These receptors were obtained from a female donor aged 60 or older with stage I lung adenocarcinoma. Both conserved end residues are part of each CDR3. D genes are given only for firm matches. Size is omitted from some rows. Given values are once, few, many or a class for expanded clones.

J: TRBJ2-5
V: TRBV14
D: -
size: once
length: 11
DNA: TGTGCCAGCAGCCTAGGGGAGACCCAGTACTTC
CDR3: CASSLGETQYF

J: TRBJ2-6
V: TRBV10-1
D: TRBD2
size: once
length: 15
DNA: TGCGCCAGCAGTAGCGGGGGGACTGGGGCCAACGTCCTGACTTTC
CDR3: CASSSGGTGANVLTF

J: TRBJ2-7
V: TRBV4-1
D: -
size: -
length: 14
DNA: TGCGCCAGCAGCCAAGATCCAGGGGCGTACGAGCAGTACTTC
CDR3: CASSQDPGAYEQYF

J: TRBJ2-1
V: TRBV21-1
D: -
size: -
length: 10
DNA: TGTGCCTCAGACGGCAATGAGCAGTTCTTC
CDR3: CASDGNEQFF

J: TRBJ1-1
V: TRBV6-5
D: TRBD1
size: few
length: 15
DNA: TGTGCCAGCAGTCAGGGGGACAGGGGAGGCACTGAAGCTTTCTTT
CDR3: CASSQGDRGGTEAFF

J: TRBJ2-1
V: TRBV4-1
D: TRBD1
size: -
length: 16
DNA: TGCGCCAGCAGCCATGACAGGGATAGCTCCTACAATGAGCAGTTCTTC
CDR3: CASSHDRDSSYNEQFF

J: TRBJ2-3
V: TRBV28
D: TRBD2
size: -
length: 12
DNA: TGTGCCAGCAGCTACTCCGGGACTAGCGGTTATTTT
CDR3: CASSYSGTSGYF

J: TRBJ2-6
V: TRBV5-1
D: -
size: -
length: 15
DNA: TGCGCCAGCAGCTTGGAAGGCTCTGGGGCCAACGTCCTGACTTTC
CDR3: CASSLEGSGANVLTF

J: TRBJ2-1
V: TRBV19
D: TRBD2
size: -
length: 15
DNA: TGTGCCAGTAGTAAAGGACTAGCGGGAGGGATTGAGCAGTTCTTC
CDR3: CASSKGLAGGIEQFF

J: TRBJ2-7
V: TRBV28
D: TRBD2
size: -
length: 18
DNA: TGTGCCAGCAGTGCCCTTACTAGCGGGGGACATAAATCCTACGAGCAGTACTTC
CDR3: CASSALTSGGHKSYEQYF

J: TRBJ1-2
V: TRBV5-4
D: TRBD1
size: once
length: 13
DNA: TGTGCCACCAACCGCCTTGACAGGGTCCAGGCCACCTTC
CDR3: CATNRLDRVQATF

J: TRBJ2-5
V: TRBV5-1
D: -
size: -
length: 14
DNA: TGCGCCAGCAGCTTGGAGGCTACACAAGAGACCCAGTACTTC
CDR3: CASSLEATQETQYF

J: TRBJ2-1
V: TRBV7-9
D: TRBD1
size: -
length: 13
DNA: TGTGCCAGCTCCGACAGGGTCTACAATGAGCAGTTCTTC
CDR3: CASSDRVYNEQFF

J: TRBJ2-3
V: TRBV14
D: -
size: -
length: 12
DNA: TGTGCCAGCAGTACAGTGTGGGATACGCAGTATTTT
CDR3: CASSTVWDTQYF

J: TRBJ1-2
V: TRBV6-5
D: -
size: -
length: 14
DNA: TGTGCCAGCAGTTCCGGGACTGGGATCTATGGCTACACCTTC
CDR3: CASSSGTGIYGYTF

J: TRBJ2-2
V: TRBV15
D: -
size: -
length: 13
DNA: TGTGCCACAACGAGTTTGGGTTCCGGGGAGCTGTTTTTT
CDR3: CATTSLGSGELFF

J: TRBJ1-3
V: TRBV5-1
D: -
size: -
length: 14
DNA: TGCGCCAGTCAGCTCTCAGGTTACGGAAACACCATATATTTT
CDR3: CASQLSGYGNTIYF

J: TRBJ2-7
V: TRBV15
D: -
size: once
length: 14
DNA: TGTGCCACCAGCGGACGCGGGGACTCCTACGAGCAGTACTTC
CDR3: CATSGRGDSYEQYF

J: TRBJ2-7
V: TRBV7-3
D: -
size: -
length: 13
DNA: TGTGCCAGCAGCTTAGGCGCTAGCTCGTTGCAGTACTTC
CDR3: CASSLGASSLQYF

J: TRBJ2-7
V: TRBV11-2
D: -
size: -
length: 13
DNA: TGTGCCAGCAGCTTAGTCAGTACCTACGAGCAGTACTTC
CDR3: CASSLVSTYEQYF

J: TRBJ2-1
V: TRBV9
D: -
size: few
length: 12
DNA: TGTGCCAGCAGCGTGGAGATCAATGAGCAGTTCTTC
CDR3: CASSVEINEQFF

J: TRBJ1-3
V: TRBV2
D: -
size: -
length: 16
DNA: TGTGCCAGCAGGATGGGACGGACGTCCTCTGGAAACACCATATATTTT
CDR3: CASRMGRTSSGNTIYF

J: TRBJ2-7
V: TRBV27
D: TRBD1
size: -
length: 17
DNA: TGTGCCAGCAGTTCACCTTACAGGGGGCGCGGGGGCTACGAGCAGTACTTC
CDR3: CASSSPYRGRGGYEQYF

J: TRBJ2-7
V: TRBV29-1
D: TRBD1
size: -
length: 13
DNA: TGCAGCGTTGAAGACGGACAGGGCTACGAGCAGTACTTC
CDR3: CSVEDGQGYEQYF

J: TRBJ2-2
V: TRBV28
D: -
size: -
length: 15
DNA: TGTGCCAGCAGTTCCCCGTGGCCGAACACCGGGGAGCTGTTTTTT
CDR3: CASSSPWPNTGELFF

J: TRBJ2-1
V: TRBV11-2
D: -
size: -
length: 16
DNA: TGTGCCAGCAGCTTGACGGGGCTAGGCTCCTACAATGAGCAGTTCTTC
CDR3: CASSLTGLGSYNEQFF

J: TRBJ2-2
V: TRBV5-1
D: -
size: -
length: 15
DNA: TGCGCCAGCAGCTTGGACGGGGGGAACACCGGGGAGCTGTTTTTT
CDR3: CASSLDGGNTGELFF

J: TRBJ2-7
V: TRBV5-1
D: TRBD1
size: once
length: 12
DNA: TGCGCCAGCAGTGAACAGGGGTCCGAGCAGTACTTC
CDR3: CASSEQGSEQYF

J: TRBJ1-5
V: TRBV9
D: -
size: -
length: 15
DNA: TGTGCCAGCAGCGTCACGGACGGCACTCTAAGTCCCCAGCATTTT
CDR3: CASSVTDGTLSPQHF

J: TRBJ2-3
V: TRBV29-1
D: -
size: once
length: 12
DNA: TGCAGCGTTGGAGGGGGCACAGATACGCAGTATTTT
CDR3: CSVGGGTDTQYF

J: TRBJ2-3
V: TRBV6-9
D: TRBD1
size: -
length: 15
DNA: TGTGCCAGCAGCCGCTGGGGACAGAGCACAGATACGCAGTATTTT
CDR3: CASSRWGQSTDTQYF

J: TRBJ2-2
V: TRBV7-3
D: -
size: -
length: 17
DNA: TGTGCCAGCAGCTCACACTCGACCGGGCTCGCCACCGGGGAGCTGTTTTTT
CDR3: CASSSHSTGLATGELFF

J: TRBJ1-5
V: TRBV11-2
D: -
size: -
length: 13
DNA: TGTGCCAGCAGCTTGGGGGCAGATCAGCCCCAGCATTTT
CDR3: CASSLGADQPQHF

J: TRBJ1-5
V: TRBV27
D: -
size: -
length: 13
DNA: TGTGCCAGCAGTTTAACGGGGTTCCAGCCCCAGCATTTT
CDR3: CASSLTGFQPQHF

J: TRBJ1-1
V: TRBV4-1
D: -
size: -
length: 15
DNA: TGCGCCAGCAGCCAATTTACGGTAGGGAGGGGTGAAGCTTTCTTT
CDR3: CASSQFTVGRGEAFF

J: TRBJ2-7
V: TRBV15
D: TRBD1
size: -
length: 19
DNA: TGTGCCACCAGCAGCCTTGGACAGGGGATAGGGCGGGCTTCCTACGAGCAGTACTTC
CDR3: CATSSLGQGIGRASYEQYF

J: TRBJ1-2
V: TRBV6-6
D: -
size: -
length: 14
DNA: TGTGCCAGCAAAGGACTGGAAGGGACCTATGGCTACACCTTC
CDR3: CASKGLEGTYGYTF

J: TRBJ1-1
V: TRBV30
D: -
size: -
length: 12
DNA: TGTGCCTGGAGTGAGGGGACCACTGAAGCTTTCTTT
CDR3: CAWSEGTTEAFF

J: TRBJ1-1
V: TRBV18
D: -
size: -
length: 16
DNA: TGTGCCAGCTCATCGGCCAGAGGGGCAAGGGTCGCTGAAGCTTTCTTT
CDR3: CASSSARGARVAEAFF

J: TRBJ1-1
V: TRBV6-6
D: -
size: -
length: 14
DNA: TGTGCCAGCAGTTTCAATGGCGGGGTGGGGGAGGCTTTCTTT
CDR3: CASSFNGGVGEAFF

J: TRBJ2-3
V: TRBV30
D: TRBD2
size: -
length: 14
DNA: TGTGCCTGGAGGCTAGCGGGAGCCACAGATACGCAGTATTTT
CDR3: CAWRLAGATDTQYF

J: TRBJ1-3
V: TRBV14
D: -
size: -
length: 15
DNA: TGTGCCAGCAGCAAACCAGTAGGAGAAGGAAACACCATATATTTT
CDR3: CASSKPVGEGNTIYF

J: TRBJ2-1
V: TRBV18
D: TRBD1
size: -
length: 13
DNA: TGTGCCAGCTCACCTGACAGGGGGGGTGAGCAGTTCTTC
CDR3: CASSPDRGGEQFF

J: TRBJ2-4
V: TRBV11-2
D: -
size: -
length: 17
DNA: TGTGCCAGCAGCCCGGTGACAGGCTGGGGGCCCAAAAACATTCAGTACTTC
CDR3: CASSPVTGWGPKNIQYF

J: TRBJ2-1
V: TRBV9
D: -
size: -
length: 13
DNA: TGTGCCAGCAGCGTAGTCGGGGACGGTGAGCAGTTCTTC
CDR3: CASSVVGDGEQFF

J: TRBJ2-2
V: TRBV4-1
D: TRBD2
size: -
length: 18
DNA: TGCGCCAGCTCCCTGAAACCGGGACTAGCGGCGAACACCGGGGAGCTGTTTTTT
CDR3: CASSLKPGLAANTGELFF

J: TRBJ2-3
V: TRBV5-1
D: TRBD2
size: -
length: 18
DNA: TGCGCCAGCAGCTTGGGGGGCGGGAGGGCCATTCACACAGATACGCAGTATTTT
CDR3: CASSLGGGRAIHTDTQYF

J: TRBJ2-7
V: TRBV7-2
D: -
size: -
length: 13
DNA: TGTGCCAGCAGCCGGGGGTTCGAGTACGAGCAGTACTTC
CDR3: CASSRGFEYEQYF

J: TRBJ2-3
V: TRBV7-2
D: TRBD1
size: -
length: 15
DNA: TGTGCCAGCAGCCTCCCGGGACAGGGGATGTGGGCGCAGTATTTT
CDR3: CASSLPGQGMWAQYF

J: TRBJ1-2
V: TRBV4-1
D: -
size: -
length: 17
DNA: TGCGCCAGCAGCCAAGGATTTTTGACAGACCCTAACTATGGCTACACCTTC
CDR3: CASSQGFLTDPNYGYTF

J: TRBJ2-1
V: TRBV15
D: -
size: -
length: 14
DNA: TGTGCCACCAGCAGAGGCGGGATCGGGAATGAGCAGTTCTTC
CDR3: CATSRGGIGNEQFF

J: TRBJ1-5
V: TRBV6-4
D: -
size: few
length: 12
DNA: TGTGCCACCGTTATCACAAGTCAGCCCCAGCATTTT
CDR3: CATVITSQPQHF